The next 8 T cell receptor beta chains were all read from a single sample in a study of early T cells in non-severe SARS-CoV-2 infection. Using its own MiXCR run on the 5' RACE reads, TCRdb lists one record per CDR3 protein. The sample includes over 75,000 distinct CDR3 sequences, less than 15% of them seen just once. Sequenced input: whole blood. The receptor source for this set is an adult who was a healthcare worker with PCR-confirmed SARS-CoV-2 infection or an uninfected control (not recorded which).

This clonotype has more than one count but fewer than ten. The gene calls are TRBV6-6 and TRBJ1-5, with no clear D. This CDR3 contains 13 residues. Trimming removed 6 bases at V and 5 bases at J, with 11 bases between. Germline CDR1 is MNHNY and CDR2 is SVGAGI (reference sequence). DNA for the CDR3: TGTGCCAGCAGGCGACCGCCGGATCAGCCCCAGCATTTT. Amino acids: CASRRPPDQPQHF.

This clonotype was detected a few times. The chain couples TRBV2 to TRBJ2-7, with D hard to call. The germline V gene has CDR1 SNHLY and CDR2 FYNNEI. The CDR3 contains 12 residues. With 5 bases removed from V and 1 base from J, the gap between germline ends came to 6 bases. The CDR3 protein is CASSPQSYEQYF. The CDR3 nucleotides read TGTGCCAGCAGTCCGCAGTCCTACGAGCAGTACTTC.

Only a few counts were recorded for this clonotype. The genes are TRBV10-2 and TRBJ1-1, with D perhaps TRBD1 (6 bases). Trimming removed 0 bases from V and 5 bases from J, with 13 bases in between. The CDR3 consists of 15 residues. In germline, CDR1 is WSHSY, CDR2 SAAADI. For the CDR3, the DNA is TGCGCCAGCAGTGAGTCGCGGACAGCGGCTACTGAAGCTTTCTTT. This codes for CASSESRTAATEAFF.

This clonotype was seen ten or more times. V gene TRBV6-5 combines with J gene TRBJ1-1, with 7 bases fitting TRBD1. The germline V gene encodes CDR1 MNHEY and CDR2 SVGAGI. The CDR3 is 13 amino acids. The V and J ends lost 5 bases and 5 bases, in that order; junction bases with no gene match: 5. The CDR3 DNA follows: TGTGCCAGCAGTCGACAGGGAGGAACTGAAGCTTTCTTT. Translating gives CASSRQGGTEAFF.

This clonotype was picked up a small number of times. The chain is built from TRBV27 and TRBJ1-1; the D gene is possibly TRBD1 (6 bases). Trimming took off 6 bases at V and 1 base at J, with 18 bases between the two ends. The V gene's germline CDR1 is MNHEY and CDR2 SMNVEV (reference sequence). The CDR3 totals 16 residues. CDR3 residues: CASRRWMGGQNTEAFF. CDR3 nucleotides: TGTGCCAGCAGACGATGGATGGGGGGGCAGAACACTGAAGCTTTCTTT.

This clonotype was detected ten times or more. V and J are TRBV4-1 and TRBJ2-3; perhaps TRBD2 as D (5 bases). V lost 3 bases to trimming and J lost 0 bases, with 10 bases between them. Germline V CDR1 and CDR2: MGHRA, YSYEKL. This CDR3 spans 15 amino acids. This chain's CDR3 is CASSHPGKSTDTQYF. The CDR3 coding sequence is TGCGCCAGCAGCCATCCGGGGAAGAGCACAGATACGCAGTATTTT.

This clonotype occurred a few times. One end of the junction fails to match germline, which may point to a read error. This rearrangement joins TRBV28 to TRBJ2-1; 10 bases match TRBD1. This CDR3 comprises 13 residues. Germline values: CDR1 MDHEN, CDR2 SYDVKM. The CDR3 bases are TGTGCCAACTCCTTCTCCGGGACAGGGGAACTAATCTTC. Translation: CANSFSGTGELIF.

This clonotype was seen a few times. The chain employs TRBV29-1 and TRBJ2-2; D possibly corresponds to TRBD1 (5 bases). CDR1 is SQVTM, CDR2 ANQGSEA, per germline. The CDR3 has 13 residues. The ends were cut back, 5 bases at V and 4 bases at J, with 11 bases in the middle. CDR3 in DNA: TGCAGCGTTAAATTCAGGGCCACCGGGGAGCTGTTTTTT. Translating gives CSVKFRATGELFF.